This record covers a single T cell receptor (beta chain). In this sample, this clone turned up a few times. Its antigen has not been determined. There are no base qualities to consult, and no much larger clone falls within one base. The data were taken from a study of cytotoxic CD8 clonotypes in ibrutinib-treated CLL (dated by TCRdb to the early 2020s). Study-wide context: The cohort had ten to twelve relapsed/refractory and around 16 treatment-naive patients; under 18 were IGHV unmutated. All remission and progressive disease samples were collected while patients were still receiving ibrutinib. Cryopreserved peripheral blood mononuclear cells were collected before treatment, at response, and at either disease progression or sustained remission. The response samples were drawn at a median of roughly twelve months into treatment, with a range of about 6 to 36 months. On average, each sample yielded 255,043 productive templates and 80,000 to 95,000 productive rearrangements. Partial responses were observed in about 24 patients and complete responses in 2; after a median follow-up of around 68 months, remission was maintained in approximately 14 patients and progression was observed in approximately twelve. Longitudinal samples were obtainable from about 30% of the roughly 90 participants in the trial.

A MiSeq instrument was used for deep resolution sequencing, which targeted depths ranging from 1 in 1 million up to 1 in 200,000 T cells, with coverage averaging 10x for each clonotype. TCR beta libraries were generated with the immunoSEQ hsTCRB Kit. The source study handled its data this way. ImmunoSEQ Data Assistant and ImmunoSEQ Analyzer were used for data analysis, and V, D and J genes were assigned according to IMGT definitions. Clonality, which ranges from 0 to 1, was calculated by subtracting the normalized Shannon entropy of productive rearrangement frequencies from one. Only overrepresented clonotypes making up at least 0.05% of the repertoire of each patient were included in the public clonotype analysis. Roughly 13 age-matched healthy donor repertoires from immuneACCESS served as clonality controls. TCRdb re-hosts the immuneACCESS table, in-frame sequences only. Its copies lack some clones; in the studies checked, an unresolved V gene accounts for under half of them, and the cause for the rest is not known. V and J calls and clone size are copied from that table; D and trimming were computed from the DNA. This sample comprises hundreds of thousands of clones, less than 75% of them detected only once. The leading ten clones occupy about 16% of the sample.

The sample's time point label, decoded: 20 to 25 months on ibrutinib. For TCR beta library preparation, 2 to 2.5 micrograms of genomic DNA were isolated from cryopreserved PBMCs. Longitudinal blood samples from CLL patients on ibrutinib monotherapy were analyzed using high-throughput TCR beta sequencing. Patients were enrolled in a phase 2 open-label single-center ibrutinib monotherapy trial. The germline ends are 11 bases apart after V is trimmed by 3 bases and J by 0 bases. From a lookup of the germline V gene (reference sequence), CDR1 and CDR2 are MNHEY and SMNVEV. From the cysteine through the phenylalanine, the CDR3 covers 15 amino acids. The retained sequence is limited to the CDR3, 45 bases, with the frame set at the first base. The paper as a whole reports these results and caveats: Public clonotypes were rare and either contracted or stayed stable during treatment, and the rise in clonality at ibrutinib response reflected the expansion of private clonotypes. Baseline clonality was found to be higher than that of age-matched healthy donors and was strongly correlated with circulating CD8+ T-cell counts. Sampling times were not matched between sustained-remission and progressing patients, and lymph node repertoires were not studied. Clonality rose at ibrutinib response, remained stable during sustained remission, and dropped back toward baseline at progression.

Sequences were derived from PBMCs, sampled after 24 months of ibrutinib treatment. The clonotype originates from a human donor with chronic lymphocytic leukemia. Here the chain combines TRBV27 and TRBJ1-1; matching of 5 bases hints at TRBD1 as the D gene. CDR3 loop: CASSLVAGLNTEAFF. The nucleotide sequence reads TGTGCCAGCAGTTTGGTTGCAGGGTTGAACACTGAAGCTTTCTTT.